One and the same sample provided the 5 T cell receptor beta chains below, sequenced in a study of T cells in Graves' hyperthyroidism and ophthalmopathy. The TCR beta CDR3 regions underwent amplification using RNA transcripts as the source. Primed by the HTBI set, a first-round RT-PCR was run on the TCR CDR3. TCRdb analysed the multiplex PCR reads with MiXCR anew, one entry per CDR3 protein. The data hold 450,000 to 500,000 distinct CDR3 sequences, with approximately 22% observed a single time. What was sequenced was blood. All receptors derive from a woman in her seventies with Graves' ophthalmopathy.

The V and J genes are TRBV5-6 and TRBJ2-2; a possible D gene is TRBD2 (6 bases). CDR3 size: 15 residues. V dropped 2 bases and J dropped 1 base, with 9 bases sitting between them. CDR1 and CDR2 from the germline V gene are SGHDT and YYEEEE. The CDR3 reads CASSLSAGNTGELFF. For the CDR3, the DNA is TGTGCCAGCAGCTTATCAGCGGGGAACACCGGGGAGCTGTTTTTT.

This clonotype has more than one count but fewer than ten. The V call is TRBV7-9, the J call TRBJ2-6, with 10 nucleotides matching TRBD1. The germline V gene has CDR1 SEHNR and CDR2 FQNEAQ (reference sequence). The CDR3 length is 18 residues. V shed 0 bases, J shed 3 bases, and the junction held 5 bases outside the gene matches. CDR3 in amino acids: CASSLAGTGAGGANVLTF. The CDR3 DNA follows: TGTGCCAGCAGCTTAGCTGGGACAGGGGCGGGTGGGGCCAACGTCCTGACTTTC.

This clonotype turned up a few times. The chain has TRBV12-5 and TRBJ2-7, with TRBD1 matching over 7 bases. The CDR3 length is 13 residues. The J segment lost 3 bases and the V segment lost 1 base, leaving 0 bases of the junction unmatched. From germline, CDR1 is LGHNT and CDR2 FRNRAP. The CDR3 bases are TGTGCTAGTGGTTTGGACAGGGGCTACGAGCAGTACTTC. Protein product: CASGLDRGYEQYF. Variable domain in full (rest from reference TRBV12-5 and TRBJ2-7): DARVTQTPRHKVTEMGQEVTMRCQPILGHNTVFWYRQTMMQGLELLAYFRNRAPLDDSGMPKDRFSAEMPDATLATLKIQPSEPRDSAVYFCASGLDRGYEQYFGPGTRLTVT.

The chain is built from TRBV20-1 and TRBJ2-3; TRBD2 agrees at 8 bases. V gave up 3 bases and J gave up 4 bases; unmatched junction bases: 15. The CDR3 length is 17 residues. Germline V gives CDR1 DFQATT, CDR2 SNEGSKA (reference sequence). Here the CDR3 reads CSASVPFSAGGADTQYF. For the CDR3, the DNA is TGCAGTGCTAGCGTTCCTTTTAGTGCGGGGGGTGCAGATACGCAGTATTTT.

This clonotype was seen repeatedly, ten times or more. One end of the junction does not line up with germline, which may come from a read error. The CDR3 loop reads CASSFNNEQFF. CDR3 DNA: TGTGCCAGCAGTTTTAACAATGAGCAGTTCTTC. The gene calls are TRBV5-1 and TRBJ2-1; D gene uncertain. CDR1 and CDR2 from the germline V gene are SGHRS and YFSETQ. CDR3 size: 11 residues.